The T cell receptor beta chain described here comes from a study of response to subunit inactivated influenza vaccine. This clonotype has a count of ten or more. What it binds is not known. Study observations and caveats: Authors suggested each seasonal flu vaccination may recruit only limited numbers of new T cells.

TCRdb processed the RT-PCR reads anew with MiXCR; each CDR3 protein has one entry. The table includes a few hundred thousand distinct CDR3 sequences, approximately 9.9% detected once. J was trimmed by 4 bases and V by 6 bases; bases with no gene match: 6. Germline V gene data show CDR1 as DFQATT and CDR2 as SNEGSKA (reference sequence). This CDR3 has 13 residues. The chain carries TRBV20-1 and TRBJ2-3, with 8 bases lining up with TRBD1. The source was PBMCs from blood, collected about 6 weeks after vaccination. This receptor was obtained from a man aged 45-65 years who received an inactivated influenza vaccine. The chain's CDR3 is CSAGQGRADTQYF. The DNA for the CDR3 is TGCAGTGCCGGACAGGGAAGAGCAGATACGCAGTATTTT.